These T cell receptor beta chains were read from a single sample in a study of shared clonotypes between healthy human individuals. TCRdb keeps only in-frame clones here, not all; method: immunoSEQ multiplex PCR. Altogether some 2,500,000 clones are present, 80% to 95% being singletons, with the ten largest covering approximately 0.37%. The sample consisted of naive CD4+ T cells from PBMCs. The receptors originated from a man between 18 and 35 years old in good health. Some clones in this sample may be carry-over from other donors' samples. CDR3s include the opening cysteine and the closing phenylalanine or tryptophan. D genes are given only for firm matches. A row's size may be missing; if present it is once, few, many or a size class.

j_call: TRBJ2-7
v_call: TRBV6-5
clone_size: .
d_call: .
cdr3_nt: TGTGCCAGCAGCGGGACAAATTCCTACGAGCAGTACTTC
cdr3_aa: CASSGTNSYEQYF

j_call: TRBJ1-2
v_call: TRBV19
clone_size: .
d_call: .
cdr3_nt: TGTGCCAGTAGTATAATTACGACAGGCGGTGGCTACACCTTC
cdr3_aa: CASSIITTGGGYTF

j_call: TRBJ1-4
v_call: TRBV28
clone_size: .
d_call: .
cdr3_nt: TGTGCCAGCAGTGGTCAGGGAGCAACTAATGAAAAACTGTTTTTT
cdr3_aa: CASSGQGATNEKLFF

j_call: TRBJ2-1
v_call: TRBV28
clone_size: .
d_call: .
cdr3_nt: TGTGCCAGCAGTACGGGGCGGAACTCCTACAATGAGCAGTTCTTC
cdr3_aa: CASSTGRNSYNEQFF

j_call: TRBJ1-1
v_call: TRBV7-2
clone_size: .
d_call: .
cdr3_nt: TGTGCCAGCAGTAAACTCGGGGTGAACACTGAAGCTTTCTTT
cdr3_aa: CASSKLGVNTEAFF

j_call: TRBJ2-5
v_call: TRBV28
clone_size: few
d_call: .
cdr3_nt: TGTGCCAGCAGTTTACAGCTACAAGAGACCCAGTACTTC
cdr3_aa: CASSLQLQETQYF

j_call: TRBJ2-5
v_call: TRBV2
clone_size: .
d_call: TRBD2
cdr3_nt: TGTGCCAGCAGTCCTCCGGGAGGCGGCCAAGAGACCCAGTACTTC
cdr3_aa: CASSPPGGGQETQYF

j_call: TRBJ2-2
v_call: TRBV6-6
clone_size: .
d_call: .
cdr3_nt: TGTGCCAGCAGTTCGAGAGCGGCCCTCGGCGGGGAGCTGTTTTTT
cdr3_aa: CASSSRAALGGELFF

j_call: TRBJ2-5
v_call: TRBV5-4
clone_size: .
d_call: TRBD1
cdr3_nt: TGTGCCAGCAGCTTGGACAGGGGGAGACAAGAGACCCAGTACTTC
cdr3_aa: CASSLDRGRQETQYF

j_call: TRBJ1-4
v_call: TRBV7-9
clone_size: once
d_call: TRBD1
cdr3_nt: TGTGCCAGCAGCTTGACAGGGGGGGCTAATGAAAAACTGTTTTTT
cdr3_aa: CASSLTGGANEKLFF

j_call: TRBJ2-7
v_call: TRBV28
clone_size: .
d_call: .
cdr3_nt: TGTGCCAGCAGTTTGAATTTACTTGCGGTCTACGAGCAGTACTTC
cdr3_aa: CASSLNLLAVYEQYF